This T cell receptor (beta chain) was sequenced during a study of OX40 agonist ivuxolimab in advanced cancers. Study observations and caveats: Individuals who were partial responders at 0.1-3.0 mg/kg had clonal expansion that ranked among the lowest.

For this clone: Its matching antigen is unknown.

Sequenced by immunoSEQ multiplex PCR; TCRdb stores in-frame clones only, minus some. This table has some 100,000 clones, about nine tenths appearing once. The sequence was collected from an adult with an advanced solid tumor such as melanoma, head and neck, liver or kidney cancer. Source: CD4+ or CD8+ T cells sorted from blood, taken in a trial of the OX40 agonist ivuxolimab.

The CDR3 here is CASSLSGGWNTIYF. DNA for the CDR3: TGTGCCAGCAGTTTATCGGGAGGCTGGAACACCATATATTTT. The rearrangement uses TRBV28 and TRBJ1-3; the D is unclear. This CDR3 has 14 residues. V lost 1 base to trimming and J lost 7 bases, with 11 bases between them. In germline, CDR1 is MDHEN, CDR2 SYDVKM.